The rows below give T cell receptor beta chains drawn from one sample of a study of breast tumors, draining lymph nodes, adjacent tissues. MiXCR was run by TCRdb on the multiplex PCR reads, yielding one entry per CDR3 protein. The sample gives 200,000 to 250,000 distinct CDR3 sequences, less than 40% of which show up once; over 3.5% is in the top ten. The material sequenced was axillary lymph node tissue. The receptor set was obtained from a female donor with breast cancer. Some clones in this sample may be carry-over from other donors' samples. Each CDR3 is given with its conserved first and last residue. The D gene is left open where the match is weak. Size values are once, few and many counts, or a class for expanded clones, and some rows have none.

TRBJ1-5 TRBV6-2/TRBV6-3 . . CASTMQGRSNQPQHF TGTGCCAGCACCATGCAGGGGCGCAGCAATCAGCCCCAGCATTTT
TRBJ2-4 TRBV27 . TRBD1 CASSPGQGPKNIQYF TGTGCCAGCAGTCCGGGACAGGGGCCCAAAAACATTCAGTACTTC
TRBJ1-2 TRBV20-1 many . CSARDGAIPNYGYTF TGCAGTGCTAGAGATGGTGCCATCCCTAACTATGGCTACACCTTC
TRBJ1-4 TRBV2 . . CASSEGPEKLFF TGTGCCAGCAGTGAAGGGCCTGAAAAACTGTTTTTT
TRBJ2-5 TRBV7-8 many . CASRMLIQETQYF TGTGCCAGCAGGATGTTGATACAAGAGACCCAGTACTTC
TRBJ1-2 TRBV12-3/TRBV12-4 . . CASSQQGTYNYGYTF TGTGCCAGCAGCCAACAGGGAACCTATAACTATGGCTACACCTTC
TRBJ2-1 TRBV7-3 once TRBD2 CASSLVGVAGNEQFF TGCGCCAGCAGCTTAGTAGGAGTAGCGGGCAATGAGCAGTTCTTC
TRBJ2-3 TRBV5-1 many TRBD2 CASSLVGTSGTDTQYF TGCGCCAGCAGCTTGGTAGGGACTAGCGGCACAGATACGCAGTATTTT
TRBJ2-3 TRBV7-8 many . CASSDRRFGGPGDTQYF TGTGCCAGCAGCGACCGTCGGTTCGGGGGCCCCGGGGATACGCAGTATTTT
TRBJ1-3 TRBV29-1 . . CSVDLRGVGNTIYF TGCAGCGTCGACCTCAGGGGCGTTGGAAACACCATATATTTT
TRBJ2-3 TRBV18 few TRBD2 CASSPPGLAGGSDTQYF TGTGCCAGCTCACCCCCGGGACTAGCGGGAGGCTCAGATACGCAGTATTTT
TRBJ1-5 TRBV10-2 many . CASSYGGGNQPQHF TGCGCCAGCAGCTACGGGGGCGGCAATCAGCCCCAGCATTTT
TRBJ1-1 TRBV20-1 few . CSARPYGTNTEAFF TGCAGTGCTAGACCGTATGGAACGAACACTGAAGCTTTCTTT
TRBJ2-7 TRBV7-2 many . CASSLVQGLGEQYF TGTGCCAGCAGCTTAGTGCAGGGGCTTGGAGAGCAGTACTTC
TRBJ2-4 TRBV5-6 . . CASSLPGKTKNIQYF TGTGCCAGCAGCTTGCCAGGGAAGACCAAAAACATTCAGTACTTC
TRBJ2-5 TRBV7-9 many . CASSLGRRPQGETQYF TGTGCCAGCAGCTTAGGTCGCAGACCCCAAGGGGAGACCCAGTACTTC
TRBJ2-3 TRBV6-4 many . CASSPLGGGFTDTQYF TGTGCCAGCAGTCCCCTAGGAGGGGGGTTCACAGATACGCAGTATTTT
TRBJ2-5 TRBV6-6 many . CASTRGETQYF TGTGCCAGCACGAGGGGTGAGACCCAGTACTTC
TRBJ1-6 TRBV11-2 many TRBD1 CASSLGDSSPLHF TGTGCCAGCAGCTTAGGGGACAGTTCACCCCTCCACTTT
TRBJ1-2 TRBV7-9 many . CASSTGTYYGYTF TGTGCCAGCAGTACCGGGACTTATTATGGCTACACCTTC
TRBJ2-6 TRBV3-1 many . CASSQLGAGANVLTF TGTGCCAGCAGCCAATTGGGGGCTGGGGCCAACGTCCTGACTTTC
TRBJ2-5 TRBV11-2 . TRBD1 CASSLVAGTGVETQYF TGTGCCAGCAGCTTAGTGGCCGGGACAGGGGTTGAGACCCAGTACTTC
TRBJ1-5 TRBV6-6 medium-sized . CASSSGGSNQPQHF TGTGCCAGCAGTTCTGGCGGAAGCAATCAGCCCCAGCATTTT
TRBJ1-2 TRBV24-1 . . CVTSDLARDYGYTF TGTGTCACCAGTGATTTGGCGAGAGACTATGGCTACACCTTC
TRBJ2-2 TRBV29-1 many . CSVCPRRRDTGELFF TGCAGCGTCTGCCCCCGACGTAGGGACACCGGGGAGCTGTTTTTT
TRBJ1-2 TRBV7-2 many . CASSLQTLYGYTF TGTGCCAGCAGCTTACAGACCCTCTATGGCTACACCTTC
TRBJ2-7 TRBV12-3/TRBV12-4 . TRBD2 CASSLGSGGYEQYF TGTGCCAGCAGTTTGGGTAGCGGGGGCTACGAGCAGTACTTC
TRBJ1-4 TRBV20-1 many . CSARSIARANEKLFF TGCAGTGCTAGATCCATTGCCAGGGCGAATGAAAAACTGTTTTTT
TRBJ2-1 TRBV19 once TRBD1 CASSPRDRAGNEQFF TGTGCCAGTAGTCCCCGGGACAGGGCTGGTAATGAGCAGTTCTTC
TRBJ2-3 TRBV19 . . CASSITGTDTQYF TGTGCCAGTAGTATCACCGGCACAGATACGCAGTATTTT
TRBJ2-5 TRBV3-1 . TRBD2 CASSQWVAGGGETQYF TGTGCCAGCAGCCAATGGGTAGCGGGAGGGGGTGAGACCCAGTACTTC
TRBJ1-5 TRBV10-3 . . CAISEKQLLERRGESNQPQHF TGTGCCATCAGTGAGAAGCAGTTACTCGAAAGGAGGGGAGAAAGCAATCAGCCCCAGCATTTT
TRBJ2-5 TRBV5-8 many . CASSSWAGGGETQYF TGTGCCAGCAGCTCTTGGGCAGGGGGGGGAGAGACCCAGTACTTC
TRBJ2-4 TRBV15 many . CATSTGDQLAKNIQYF TGTGCCACCAGCACAGGGGACCAACTAGCCAAAAACATTCAGTACTTC
TRBJ2-5 TRBV5-6 . TRBD1 CASSFDRGRVGETQYF TGTGCCAGCAGCTTCGACAGGGGGCGCGTCGGGGAGACCCAGTACTTC
TRBJ1-2 TRBV10-2 many TRBD1 CATLRQGNGYTF TGCGCCACATTAAGACAGGGCAATGGCTACACCTTC
TRBJ2-3 TRBV9 few . CASSQAHHNTDTQYF TGTGCCAGCAGCCAAGCTCACCACAACACAGATACGCAGTATTTT
TRBJ1-4 TRBV5-1 . TRBD1 CASSLGQGPTNEKLLF TGCGCCAGCAGCTTGGGACAGGGCCCAACTAATGAAAAACTGCTTTTT
TRBJ1-5 TRBV6-2/TRBV6-3 . . CASSTGSPQHF TGTGCCAGCAGCACGGGTTCTCCCCAGCATTTT
TRBJ1-3 TRBV6-5 few . CASTLSPGRGGNTIYF TGTGCCAGCACCCTCAGCCCAGGGAGGGGTGGAAACACCATATATTTT
TRBJ2-5 TRBV12-3/TRBV12-4 . TRBD2 CASSYPRTSGETQYF TGTGCCAGCAGTTACCCCCGGACTAGCGGAGAGACCCAGTACTTC
TRBJ1-2 TRBV29-1 many TRBD1 CSVARDRDGYTF TGCAGCGTTGCCCGGGACAGGGACGGCTACACCTTC
TRBJ1-2 TRBV5-8 . TRBD1 CAGDRTGTGYTF TGTGCCGGGGACAGGACGGGGACTGGCTACACCTTC
TRBJ2-1 TRBV7-3 . TRBD2 CASGIAGEPYNEQFF TGTGCCAGCGGAATAGCGGGCGAACCCTACAATGAGCAGTTCTTC
TRBJ1-5 TRBV13 many TRBD1 CASSLGQGTYSNQPQHF TGTGCCAGCAGCTTAGGACAGGGGACGTATAGCAATCAGCCCCAGCATTTT
TRBJ1-3 TRBV20-1 many . CSARAGPRDTIYF TGCAGTGCTAGAGCGGGACCGCGGGACACCATATATTTT
TRBJ2-1 TRBV7-6 many TRBD2 CASSLVVAGAYNEQFF TGTGCCAGCAGCTTAGTAGTAGCGGGGGCCTACAATGAGCAGTTCTTC
TRBJ2-5 TRBV4-2 . . CASSQVGYQETQYF TGTGCCAGCAGCCAAGTAGGGTACCAAGAGACCCAGTACTTC
TRBJ2-7 TRBV29-1 . . CSLSYEQYF TGCAGTCTGTCCTACGAGCAGTACTTC
TRBJ2-1 TRBV7-6 many . CASSRGTGYYNEQFF TGTGCCAGCAGCCGAGGGACTGGATACTACAATGAGCAGTTCTTC
TRBJ1-2 TRBV20-1 many . CSARTDNYGYTF TGCAGTGCAAGGACAGATAACTATGGCTACACCTTC
TRBJ2-4 TRBV3-1 . . CASSQERGAKNIQYF TGTGCCAGCAGCCAAGAAAGGGGAGCCAAAAACATTCAGTACTTC
TRBJ2-1 TRBV5-1 many TRBD2 CASSPGLAGANEQFF TGCGCCAGCAGCCCGGGACTAGCGGGGGCCAATGAGCAGTTCTTC
TRBJ2-7 TRBV27 few . CASSFVGLCYEQYF TGTGCCAGCAGTTTTGTTGGGCTTTGCTACGAGCAGTACTTC